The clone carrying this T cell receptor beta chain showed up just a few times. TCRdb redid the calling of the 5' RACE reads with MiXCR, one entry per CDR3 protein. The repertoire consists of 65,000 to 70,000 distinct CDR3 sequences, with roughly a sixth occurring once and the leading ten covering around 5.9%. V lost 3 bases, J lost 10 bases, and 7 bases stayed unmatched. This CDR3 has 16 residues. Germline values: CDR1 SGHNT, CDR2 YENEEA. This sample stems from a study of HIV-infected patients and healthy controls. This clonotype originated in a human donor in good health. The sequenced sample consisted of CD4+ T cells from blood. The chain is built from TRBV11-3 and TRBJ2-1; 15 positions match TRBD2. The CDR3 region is CASSFPGLAGGQEQFF. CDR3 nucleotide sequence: TGTGCCAGCAGCTTCCCGGGACTAGCGGGGGGACAGGAGCAGTTCTTC.